Shown below are 26 T cell receptor beta chains from a single sample sequenced in a study of blood T cell repertoires in COVID-19. Assay used: immunoSEQ multiplex PCR; TCRdb lists only in-frame clones, some missing. Here the sample spans some 180,000 clones, approximately 88% being singletons. Sequenced material: peripheral blood. Source of these receptors: a woman between 35 and 50 years old with COVID-19, enrolled during active disease.

Details on this clone: Relative to the germline gene, one junction end is altered; a read error may explain this. The sample has other DNA sequences that encode this CDR3 too. The rearrangement uses TRBV5-4 and TRBJ1-2; possibly TRBD1 for D (6 bases). CDR3 length equals 14 residues. Germline CDR1 reads SGHNT; CDR2 reads YYREEE (reference sequence). The CDR3 here is CASSFPGTIGGYTF. CDR3 nucleotide sequence: TGTGCCAGCAGCTTCCCCGGGACAATCGGCGGCTACACTTTC.

The chain combines TRBV18 with TRBJ1-4; TRBD1 might be the D (5 bases). With 1 base removed from V and 1 base from J, the gap between germline ends came to 10 bases. This CDR3 region has 16 residues. CDR1 is KGHSH and CDR2 is LQKENI in the germline V gene. CDR3 in amino acids: CASSPRGGGTNEKLFF. CDR3 sequence (DNA): TGTGCCAGCTCACCACGTGGGGGAGGAACTAATGAAAAACTGTTTTTT.

A few counts support this clone. The rearrangement joins TRBV7-2 to TRBJ1-2; 7 nucleotides agree with TRBD1. CDR1 is SGHTA and CDR2 is FQGNSA in the germline V gene. V lost 4 bases, J lost 4 bases, and 3 bases stayed unmatched. The CDR3 extends over 13 amino acids. The CDR3 loop is CASSSTGPYGYTF. The CDR3 nucleotides are TGTGCCAGCAGCTCGACAGGGCCCTATGGCTACACCTTC.

This chain connects TRBV7-6 to TRBJ2-2; the D is unclear. Trimming cost V 4 bases and J 1 base, with 7 bases left between them. This CDR3 comprises 14 residues. Germline CDR1 reads SGHVS; CDR2 reads FNYEAQ. In nucleotides, the CDR3 is TGTGCCAGCAGCTGGCGGCAGAACACCGGGGAGCTGTTTTTT. It yields the protein CASSWRQNTGELFF.

This chain connects TRBV6-1 to TRBJ1-1; TRBD1 matches 9 bases. J was trimmed by 6 bases and V by 6 bases; bases with no gene match: 8. CDR1 is MNHNS, CDR2 SASEGT, per germline. The CDR3 is 14 amino acids. CDR3 protein: CASRPGTGWSEAFF. CDR3 sequence (DNA): TGTGCCAGCAGACCCGGGACAGGGTGGTCTGAAGCTTTCTTT.

The chain joins TRBV24-1 to TRBJ2-1, with TRBD1 matching over 10 bases. The germline gives CDR1 KGHDR, CDR2 SFDVKD. V trimming: 8 bases; J trimming: 7 bases; junction bases outside the gene matches: 7. The length of the CDR3 is 14 residues. CDR3 sequence reads: CATMADRGSNEQFF. CDR3 sequence (DNA): TGTGCCACCATGGCGGACAGGGGGAGTAATGAGCAGTTCTTC.

The genes are TRBV29-1 and TRBJ2-7; D unresolved. CDR1 is SQVTM, CDR2 ANQGSEA, per germline. The CDR3 is made up of 10 amino acids. With 7 bases removed from V and 5 bases from J, the gap between germline ends came to 9 bases. The CDR3 region has the DNA TGCAGCGGGTTTTCGGACGAGCAGTACTTC. Translating it yields CSGFSDEQYF.

As concerns this clone: A much bigger clone sits one base away, suggesting this may be a read error. Other nucleotide sequences from this sample produce the same CDR3. V is TRBV6-4 and J is TRBJ2-1, with 8 bases matching TRBD2. V lost 0 bases, J lost 4 bases, and 2 bases stayed unmatched. The V gene's germline CDR1 is MRHNA and CDR2 SNTAGT. This CDR3 is built from 15 residues. CDR3 in amino acids: CASSDSTGGYNEQFF. Written as DNA, the CDR3 is TGTGCCAGCAGTGACTCAACGGGGGGGTACAATGAGCAGTTCTTC.

The chain employs TRBV5-1 and TRBJ2-7; D is unclear. The CDR3 contains 14 residues. Trimming removed 0 bases at V and 2 bases at J, with 9 bases between. The germline gives CDR1 SGHRS, CDR2 YFSETQ. The CDR3 loop reads CASSLVVRPYEQYF. The DNA for the CDR3 is TGCGCCAGCAGCTTGGTTGTCCGTCCCTACGAGCAGTACTTC.

The J gene is TRBJ1-5, the V gene TRBV7-2, with a tentative D call TRBD1 (5 bases). The CDR3 consists of 18 residues. Per germline, CDR1 SGHTA and CDR2 FQGNSA. Trimming cost V 6 bases and J 1 base, with 22 bases left between them. CDR3 region: CASSPLPTGGISNQPQHF. In DNA form, the CDR3 reads TGTGCCAGCAGTCCCCTCCCCACAGGCGGGATAAGCAATCAGCCCCAGCATTTT.

This clone has only one observation. The rearrangement links TRBV27 to TRBJ2-7; 15 nucleotides line up with TRBD2. This CDR3 has 16 residues. The V and J ends lost 8 bases and 3 bases, in that order; junction bases with no gene match: 8. From germline, CDR1 is MNHEY and CDR2 SMNVEV (reference sequence). This CDR3 is CASRTGTSGRIYEQYF. CDR3 in DNA: TGTGCCAGCCGCACCGGGACTAGCGGGAGGATCTACGAGCAGTACTTC.

The chain links TRBV11-3 to TRBJ1-5; D possibly corresponds to TRBD1 (5 bases). The V and J ends lost 6 bases and 2 bases respectively, with 14 bases between them. The CDR3 totals 15 residues. Germline lookup yields CDR1 SGHNT and CDR2 YENEEA. In nucleotides, the CDR3 is TGTGCCAGCAGGGAGTTCACAGGACGCAATCAGCCCCAGCATTTT. The encoded protein is CASREFTGRNQPQHF.

This chain connects TRBV7-9 to TRBJ1-2; 8 bases are shared with TRBD1. The CDR3 covers 16 residues. Germline trimming cut 2 bases from V and 5 bases from J; bases unmatched to any gene: 10. The germline V gene has CDR1 SEHNR and CDR2 FQNEAQ (reference sequence). Here the CDR3 DNA reads TGTGCCAGCAGCTTACAGGGGGCTTGGTTGGAATATGGCTACACCTTC. As protein: CASSLQGAWLEYGYTF.

This rearrangement joins TRBV5-1 to TRBJ2-5; possible D gene TRBD2, 6 bases. The CDR3 is 16 residues long. V was cut by 1 base and J by 3 bases, with 16 bases left in between. Germline-derived CDR1 and CDR2 are SGHRS and YFSETQ. In DNA form, the CDR3 reads TGCGCCAGCAGCTTGACTGTTCCGGGACTGGAAGAGACCCAGTACTTC. It codes for CASSLTVPGLEETQYF.

The V call is TRBV10-3, the J call TRBJ2-7; 9 bases match TRBD1. This CDR3 comprises 15 residues. Germline V lookup: CDR1 ENHRY, CDR2 SYGVKD. The V segment lost 4 bases and the J segment 7 bases; nucleotides outside the gene matches: 11. Here the CDR3 reads CAISGTGTGNEEQYF. The CDR3 DNA reads TGTGCCATCAGTGGAACCGGGACAGGGAATGAGGAGCAGTACTTC.

This clone was seen once. This chain links TRBV29-1 with TRBJ2-7, with a weak D call TRBD1 (5 bases). Germline CDR1 SQVTM, CDR2 ANQGSEA. V was clipped by 7 bases and J by 4 bases, with 11 bases between them. The CDR3 contains 11 residues. The CDR3 protein is CSAGHQYEQYF. The CDR3 bases are TGCAGCGCCGGACACCAATACGAGCAGTACTTC.

V gene TRBV5-8 combines with J gene TRBJ2-3; D is ambiguous. CDR1 is SGHTS and CDR2 is YDEGEE in the germline V gene. Trimming left V 0 bases short and J 1 base short, with 6 bases between. The CDR3 has 14 residues. CDR3 in amino acids: CASSLALRTDTQYF. The DNA of the CDR3 is TGTGCCAGCAGCTTGGCCCTTCGCACAGATACGCAGTATTTT.

The chain combines TRBV5-4 with TRBJ2-7, with 7 bases aligning to TRBD1. The V and J ends lost 4 bases and 6 bases, in that order; junction bases with no gene match: 10. Germline V CDR1 and CDR2: SGHNT, YYREEE (reference sequence). The CDR3 covers 14 residues. CDR3 sequence: CASSHPGQLSEQYF. The DNA for the CDR3 is TGTGCCAGCAGCCACCCGGGACAGCTCTCCGAGCAGTACTTC.

CDR3 loop: CASSLAGGGGNTIYF. CDR3 coding DNA: TGTGCCAGCAGTTTGGCAGGGGGCGGCGGAAACACCATATATTTT. The rearrangement links TRBV27 to TRBJ1-3; 8 bases match TRBD1. Germline CDR1 and CDR2: MNHEY and SMNVEV (reference sequence). The CDR3 extends over 15 amino acids. The V and J ends lost 3 bases and 4 bases, in that order; junction bases with no gene match: 5.

This chain joins TRBV9 and TRBJ2-7; 7 nucleotides line up with TRBD2. J lost 0 bases, V lost 0 bases, and 3 bases had no gene match. CDR3 length: 15 residues. The germline V gene has CDR1 SGDLS and CDR2 YYNGEE. The CDR3 DNA reads TGTGCCAGCAGCGTAGGACTAGCAGACTCCTACGAGCAGTACTTC. Translating it yields CASSVGLADSYEQYF.

V gene TRBV5-6 combines with J gene TRBJ2-7, with D possibly TRBD2 on 6 matching bases. Trimming left V 6 bases short and J 0 bases short, with 16 bases between. Germline CDR1 reads SGHDT; CDR2 reads YYEEEE. There are 15 residues in the CDR3. The CDR3 sequence is CASNTPGTSSYEQYF. CDR3 nucleotides: TGTGCCAGCAACACCCCCGGGACTTCCTCCTACGAGCAGTACTTC.

This clone was seen a few times. The rearrangement uses TRBV6-5 and TRBJ2-7; 8 nucleotides match TRBD1. The CDR3 sequence is 15 residues long. Germline trimming cut 2 bases from V and 2 bases from J; bases unmatched to any gene: 5. From germline, CDR1 is MNHEY and CDR2 SVGAGI. CDR3 DNA: TGTGCCAGCAGTTACCACGGACAGGGAACCTACGAGCAGTACTTC. Its translation: CASSYHGQGTYEQYF.

The chain has TRBV6-5 and TRBJ2-5; 8 bases are shared with TRBD1. The CDR3 loop spans 15 amino acids. Trimming at V came to 7 bases and at J to 2 bases, leaving 9 bases not matched to a gene. The germline CDR1 and CDR2 sequences are MNHEY and SVGAGI. CDR3 DNA: TGTGCCAGCACCCGGACAGGGAACGGGCAAGAGACCCAGTACTTC. Protein product: CASTRTGNGQETQYF.

J is TRBJ2-1 and V is TRBV7-3, with 13 bases that match TRBD2. After removal of 5 bases from V and 10 bases from J, the junction contained 8 bases not matched to a gene. The CDR3 has 15 amino acids. Germline CDR1 and CDR2: SGHTA and FQGTGA. DNA of the CDR3: TGTGCCAGCAGCCCCGGACTAGCGGGAGTACAGGAGCAGTTCTTC. It specifies CASSPGLAGVQEQFF.

In this sample, this clone turned up a few times. This rearrangement joins TRBV3-1 (or the pseudogene TRBV3-2) to TRBJ1-2; no definite D call. Trimming took off 4 bases at V and 0 bases at J, with 12 bases between the two ends. Germline V gene data show CDR1 as LGHDT and CDR2 as YNNKEL (reference sequence). The CDR3 spans 15 residues. The CDR3 region is CASSLGRGANYGYTF. The DNA for the CDR3 is TGTGCCAGCAGCCTCGGTAGAGGAGCTAACTATGGCTACACCTTC.

V usage is TRBV12-3 or TRBV12-4 and J usage is TRBJ2-7; D might be TRBD1 (6 bases). The CDR3 loop spans 13 amino acids. V lost 9 bases to trimming and J lost 0 bases, with 12 bases between them. CDR3 in amino acids: CASYTDSSYEQYF. The CDR3 region has the DNA TGTGCCAGTTATACGGACAGCTCCTACGAGCAGTACTTC.